This T cell receptor beta chain was sequenced in a study of blood T cells in healthy people across ages. V shed 0 bases and J shed 1 base, with 9 bases lying between them. From germline, CDR1 is SGDLS and CDR2 YYNGEE. This CDR3 region has 15 residues. A J-beta primer mix and a sample-barcoded 5' primer were used in a second PCR of about 7 to 12 cycles. TCRdb passed the 5' RACE reads through MiXCR, listing each CDR3 protein once. The top ten hold around 13% of the sample, which has around 990,000 distinct CDR3 sequences, around two fifths seen once. This rearrangement joins TRBV9 to TRBJ2-3, with a tentative D call TRBD2 (5 bases). The sequenced material came from blood. This receptor was obtained from a man younger than 35 in good health. DNA for the CDR3: TGTGCCAGCAGCGTAGGGAGCGGCCGCACAGATACGCAGTATTTT. Translated, it gives CASSVGSGRTDTQYF.